A selection of T cell receptor beta chains follows, all from one sample in a study of T cells in localized non-small cell lung cancer. The protocol was immunoSEQ multiplex PCR, while the TCRdb copy is restricted to in-frame clones and leaves out a portion. Of around 1,600 clones listed, about 18% are singletons. The sequencing here drew on lung tumor tissue, taken before any cancer treatment. The receptor set was obtained from a woman between 35 and 75 years old with stage I lung adenocarcinoma. CDR3s include the opening cysteine and the closing phenylalanine or tryptophan. Each record gives: CDR3 protein, CDR3 DNA, V gene, J gene, clone size, D gene. The D gene is left open where the match is weak. A row's size may be missing; if present it is once, few, many or a size class.

CDR3: CASSPRASSYNEQFF; DNA: TGTGCCAGCAGTCCTCGGGCTAGCTCCTACAATGAGCAGTTCTTC; V: TRBV25-1; J: TRBJ2-1; size: .; D: .
CDR3: CSVVQELFYGYTF; DNA: TGCAGCGTTGTGCAGGAATTATTCTATGGCTACACCTTC; V: TRBV29-1; J: TRBJ1-2; size: .; D: .
CDR3: CASSYRSKAEAFF; DNA: TGTGCCAGCAGTTATCGTTCGAAAGCTGAAGCTTTCTTT; V: TRBV6-8; J: TRBJ1-1; size: .; D: .
CDR3: CAWRGESYEQYF; DNA: TGTGCCTGGAGAGGGGAGTCCTACGAGCAGTACTTC; V: TRBV30; J: TRBJ2-7; size: .; D: .
CDR3: CASSQNSGGREETQYF; DNA: TGTGCCAGCAGCCAAAATTCGGGGGGCAGGGAGGAGACCCAGTACTTC; V: TRBV11-3; J: TRBJ2-5; size: .; D: .
CDR3: CATSNRDRGLAGELFF; DNA: TGTGCCACCAGCAACCGGGACAGGGGGCTCGCCGGGGAGCTGTTTTTT; V: TRBV15; J: TRBJ2-2; size: few; D: TRBD1
CDR3: CASSIATGKETQYF; DNA: TGTGCCAGTAGTATAGCGACAGGAAAAGAGACCCAGTACTTC; V: TRBV19; J: TRBJ2-5; size: .; D: .
CDR3: CASSSLIGGEKLFF; DNA: TGTGCCAGCAGCTCTCTGATAGGAGGCGAAAAACTGTTTTTT; V: TRBV11-3; J: TRBJ1-4; size: medium-sized; D: .
CDR3: CASSLVGVGQDEQFF; DNA: TGTGCCAGCAGCTTGGTTGGGGTGGGTCAGGATGAGCAGTTCTTC; V: TRBV11-3; J: TRBJ2-1; size: .; D: .
CDR3: CASSLGARGQGDEQYF; DNA: TGTGCCAGCAGCTTAGGAGCACGGGGACAGGGTGACGAGCAGTACTTC; V: TRBV11-3; J: TRBJ2-7; size: .; D: TRBD1
CDR3: CASSLSGSASTDTQYF; DNA: TGTGCCAGCAGCTTGTCAGGGTCGGCTAGCACAGATACGCAGTATTTT; V: TRBV11-3; J: TRBJ2-3; size: medium-sized; D: .
CDR3: CASSQGAGYEQYF; DNA: TGTGCCAGCTCACAGGGGGCCGGTTACGAGCAGTACTTC; V: TRBV18; J: TRBJ2-7; size: .; D: TRBD1
CDR3: CASSQRNSGANVLTF; DNA: TGTGCCAGCAGCCAGAGGAACTCTGGGGCCAACGTCCTGACTTTC; V: TRBV6-8; J: TRBJ2-6; size: few; D: .
CDR3: CASSVTGGAWGRLFF; DNA: TGTGCCAGCAGTGTTACAGGGGGCGCCTGGGGAAGACTGTTTTTT; V: TRBV28; J: TRBJ1-4; size: few; D: TRBD1
CDR3: CASSQEARGGDTQYF; DNA: TGCGCCAGCAGCCAAGAGGCCAGAGGGGGGGATACGCAGTATTTT; V: TRBV23-1; J: TRBJ2-3; size: .; D: .
CDR3: CAWSPTYSYNEQFF; DNA: TGTGCCTGGAGCCCGACTTACTCCTACAATGAGCAGTTCTTC; V: TRBV30; J: TRBJ2-1; size: .; D: .
CDR3: CASPGLAGGRTSGELFF; DNA: TGCGCCAGCCCCGGACTAGCGGGGGGGCGAACCTCCGGGGAGCTGTTTTTT; V: TRBV10-1; J: TRBJ2-2; size: .; D: TRBD2
CDR3: CASSIGAGGRLNEQFF; DNA: TGTGCCAGTAGTATAGGCGCGGGGGGCCGTCTCAATGAGCAGTTCTTC; V: TRBV19; J: TRBJ2-1; size: .; D: TRBD2
CDR3: CASSLSGGGGYEQYF; DNA: TGCGCCAGCAGCTTGTCTGGCGGGGGAGGCTACGAGCAGTACTTC; V: TRBV5-1; J: TRBJ2-7; size: .; D: TRBD2
CDR3: CASSRQGADGNTIYF; DNA: TGTGCCAGCAGCCGACAGGGGGCGGATGGAAACACCATATATTTT; V: TRBV11-3; J: TRBJ1-3; size: .; D: TRBD1
CDR3: CASGTSGTDTQYF; DNA: TGTGCCAGTGGGACTTCCGGCACAGATACGCAGTATTTT; V: TRBV19; J: TRBJ2-3; size: .; D: .
CDR3: CASSYSPGQSLVMNTEAFF; DNA: TGTGCCAGCAGCTATTCCCCGGGACAGAGCTTGGTAATGAACACTGAAGCTTTCTTT; V: TRBV6-8; J: TRBJ1-1; size: .; D: TRBD1
CDR3: CASSEALQVVGGYTF; DNA: TGTGCCAGCAGTGAAGCGCTTCAGGTGGTCGGGGGCTACACCTTC; V: TRBV2; J: TRBJ1-2; size: few; D: .
CDR3: CASSAMDSPLHF; DNA: TGTGCCAGCAGCGCCATGGACTCACCCCTCCACTTT; V: TRBV9; J: TRBJ1-6; size: few; D: .
CDR3: CASSQGAGAPGRVVNYGYTF; DNA: TGTGCCAGCTCCCAAGGCGCCGGGGCCCCCGGGCGGGTGGTTAACTATGGCTACACCTTC; V: TRBV11-3; J: TRBJ1-2; size: few; D: .
CDR3: CASSQRTGVDSPLHF; DNA: TGTGCCAGCAGTCAGAGGACAGGTGTGGATTCACCCCTCCACTTT; V: TRBV25-1; J: TRBJ1-6; size: .; D: TRBD1
CDR3: CASSLGTAPPNTEAFF; DNA: TGCGCCAGCAGCTTAGGGACAGCACCGCCGAACACTGAAGCTTTCTTT; V: TRBV5-1; J: TRBJ1-1; size: .; D: TRBD1
CDR3: CASSLGGRPRETQYF; DNA: TGTGCCAGCAGCTTGGGTGGCAGGCCGAGAGAGACCCAGTACTTC; V: TRBV11-3; J: TRBJ2-5; size: .; D: .
CDR3: CASGRGTRDNTQYF; DNA: TGTGCTAGTGGCCGCGGGACTCGAGACAATACGCAGTATTTT; V: TRBV12-5; J: TRBJ2-3; size: .; D: .
CDR3: CAWKTPGWYNEQFF; DNA: TGTGCCTGGAAAACGCCAGGGTGGTACAATGAGCAGTTCTTC; V: TRBV30; J: TRBJ2-1; size: .; D: .
CDR3: CASSLPGQEVYGYTF; DNA: TGTGCCAGCAGCTTGCCGGGACAGGAAGTCTATGGCTACACCTTC; V: TRBV11-3; J: TRBJ1-2; size: few; D: TRBD1
CDR3: CASSTGQGYQPQHF; DNA: TGTGCCAGCAGCACAGGCCAGGGGTATCAGCCCCAGCATTTT; V: TRBV9; J: TRBJ1-5; size: large; D: .
CDR3: CASSYNRPSSGNTIYF; DNA: TGTGCCAGCAGTTACAACAGGCCCAGCTCTGGAAACACCATATATTTT; V: TRBV6-8; J: TRBJ1-3; size: few; D: .
CDR3: CASTTRGGSSYNEQFF; DNA: TGTGCCAGCACCACAAGGGGGGGCAGCTCCTACAATGAGCAGTTCTTC; V: TRBV11-3; J: TRBJ2-1; size: medium-sized; D: .
CDR3: CASSHASGAFF; DNA: TGTGCCAGCAGCCATGCCAGTGGGGCTTTCTTT; V: TRBV14; J: TRBJ1-1; size: few; D: .
CDR3: CASSIGTASNQPQHF; DNA: TGTGCCAGTAGTATCGGGACCGCCAGCAATCAGCCCCAGCATTTT; V: TRBV19; J: TRBJ1-5; size: .; D: .
CDR3: CAWSVRTDTQYF; DNA: TGTGCCTGGAGTGTACGCACAGATACGCAGTATTTT; V: TRBV30; J: TRBJ2-3; size: .; D: .
CDR3: CASSAMGDIQYF; DNA: TGTGCCAGCAGCGCGATGGGGGACATTCAGTACTTC; V: TRBV9; J: TRBJ2-4; size: few; D: .
CDR3: CASSFSTRGGTANSPLHF; DNA: TGTGCCAGCAGCTTCAGCACCCGAGGGGGGACAGCAAATTCACCCCTCCACTTT; V: TRBV11-3; J: TRBJ1-6; size: .; D: TRBD1
CDR3: CAWISGASLFF; DNA: TGTGCCTGGATCAGTGGGGCTTCCCTGTTTTTT; V: TRBV30; J: TRBJ1-4; size: .; D: .
CDR3: CASNPLSAGGTGELFF; DNA: TGTGCCAGCAACCCGCTCTCAGCGGGGGGCACCGGGGAGCTGTTTTTT; V: TRBV11-3; J: TRBJ2-2; size: few; D: TRBD2
CDR3: CASSIGANNQPQHF; DNA: TGTGCCAGTAGTATCGGGGCTAACAATCAGCCCCAGCATTTT; V: TRBV19; J: TRBJ1-5; size: .; D: .
CDR3: CASSMQGTGETQYF; DNA: TGTGCCAGTAGTATGCAGGGTACGGGGGAGACCCAGTACTTC; V: TRBV19; J: TRBJ2-5; size: .; D: .
CDR3: CASSPRTGALSGANVLTF; DNA: TGTGCCAGCAGCCCCCGGACCGGGGCCCTCTCTGGGGCCAACGTCCTGACTTTC; V: TRBV11-3; J: TRBJ2-6; size: few; D: .
CDR3: CASSLVAGAYDF; DNA: TGTGCCAGCAGTTTAGTAGCGGGGGCCTATGACTTC; V: TRBV28; J: TRBJ2-7; size: few; D: TRBD2
CDR3: CASSQGLGNYGYTF; DNA: TGCGCCAGCAGCCAAGGGCTCGGGAACTATGGCTACACCTTC; V: TRBV4-1; J: TRBJ1-2; size: .; D: .